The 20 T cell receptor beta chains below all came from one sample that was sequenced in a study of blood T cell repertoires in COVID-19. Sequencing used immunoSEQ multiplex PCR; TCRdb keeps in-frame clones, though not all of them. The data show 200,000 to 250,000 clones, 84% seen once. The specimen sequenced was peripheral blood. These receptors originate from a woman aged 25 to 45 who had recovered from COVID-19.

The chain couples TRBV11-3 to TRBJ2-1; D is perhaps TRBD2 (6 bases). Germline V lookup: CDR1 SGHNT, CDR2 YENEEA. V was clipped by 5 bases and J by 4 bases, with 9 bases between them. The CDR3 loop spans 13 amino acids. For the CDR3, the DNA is TGTGCCAGCAGCCCAGGACTATACAATGAGCAGTTCTTC. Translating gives CASSPGLYNEQFF. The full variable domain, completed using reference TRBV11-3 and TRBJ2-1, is EAGVVQSPRYKIIEKKQPVAFWCNPISGHNTLYWYLQNLGQGPELLIRYENEEAVDDSQLPKDRFSAERLKGVDSTLKIQPAELGDSAVYLCASSPGLYNEQFFGPGTRLTVL.

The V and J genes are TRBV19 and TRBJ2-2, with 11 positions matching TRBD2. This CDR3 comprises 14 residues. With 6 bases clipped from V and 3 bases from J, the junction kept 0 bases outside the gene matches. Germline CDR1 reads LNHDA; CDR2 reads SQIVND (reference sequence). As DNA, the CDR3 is TGTGCCAGTAGGGGACTAGCGGACACCGGGGAGCTGTTTTTT. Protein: CASRGLADTGELFF.

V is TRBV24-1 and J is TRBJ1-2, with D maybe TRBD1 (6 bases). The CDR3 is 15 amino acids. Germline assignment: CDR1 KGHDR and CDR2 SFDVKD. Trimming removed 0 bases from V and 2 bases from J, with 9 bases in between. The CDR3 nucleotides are TGTGCCACCAGTGATTTGAGTCAGGGGAACTATGGCTACACCTTC. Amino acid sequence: CATSDLSQGNYGYTF.

CDR3 sequence (DNA): TGTGCCAGCAGCCCCCGGACAGGGAAGGATGGCTACACCTTC. Encoded protein: CASSPRTGKDGYTF. The rearrangement links TRBV11-2 to TRBJ1-2; 8 nucleotides agree with TRBD1. This CDR3 has 14 residues. Germline V gene sequence: CDR1 SGHAT, CDR2 FQNNGV. V trimming: 5 bases; J trimming: 6 bases; junction bases outside the gene matches: 8.

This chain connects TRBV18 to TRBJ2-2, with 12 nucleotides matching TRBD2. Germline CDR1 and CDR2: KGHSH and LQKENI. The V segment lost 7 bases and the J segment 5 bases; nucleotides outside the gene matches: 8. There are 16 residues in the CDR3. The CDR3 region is CASLTSLAGGTGELFF. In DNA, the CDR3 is TGTGCCAGCTTGACCAGCCTAGCGGGAGGGACCGGGGAGCTGTTTTTT.

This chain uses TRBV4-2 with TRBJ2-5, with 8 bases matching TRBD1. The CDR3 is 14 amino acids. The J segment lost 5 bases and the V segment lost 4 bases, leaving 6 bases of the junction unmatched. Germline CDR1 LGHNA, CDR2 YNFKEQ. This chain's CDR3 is CASSPNGQGETQYF. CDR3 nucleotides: TGTGCCAGCAGCCCGAATGGACAGGGTGAGACCCAGTACTTC.

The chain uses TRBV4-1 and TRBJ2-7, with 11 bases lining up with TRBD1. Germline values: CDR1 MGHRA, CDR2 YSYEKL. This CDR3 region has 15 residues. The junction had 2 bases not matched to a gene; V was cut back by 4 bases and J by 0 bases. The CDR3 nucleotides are TGCGCCAGCAGCCGGGGACAGGGGGTCTCCTACGAGCAGTACTTC. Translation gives CASSRGQGVSYEQYF.

CDR3: CATSGGTAPKVYEQYF. CDR3 sequence (DNA): TGTGCCACCAGTGGCGGGACAGCCCCAAAGGTTTACGAGCAGTACTTC. The V call is TRBV24-1, the J call TRBJ2-7; the D gene is possibly TRBD1 (7 bases). The CDR3 covers 16 residues. The V end was cut by 5 bases, the J end by 4 bases, with 20 bases between. The germline CDR1 and CDR2 sequences are KGHDR and SFDVKD.

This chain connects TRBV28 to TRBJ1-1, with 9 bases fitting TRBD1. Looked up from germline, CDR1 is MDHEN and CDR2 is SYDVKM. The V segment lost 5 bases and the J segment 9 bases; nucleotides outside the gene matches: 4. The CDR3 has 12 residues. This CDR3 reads CASSDRGGKAFF. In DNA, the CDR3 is TGTGCCAGCAGTGACAGGGGGGGCAAAGCTTTCTTT.

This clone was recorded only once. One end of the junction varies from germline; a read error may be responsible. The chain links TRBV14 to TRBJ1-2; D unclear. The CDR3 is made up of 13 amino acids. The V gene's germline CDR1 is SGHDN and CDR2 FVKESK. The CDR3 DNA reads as TGTGCCAGCAGCCAAGATTTCATTGGTGTTTGGAGCTTC. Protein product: CASSQDFIGVWSF.

The CDR3: CASSRGLGADTQYF. The CDR3 bases are TGTGCCAGCAGCCGAGGACTAGGCGCAGATACGCAGTATTTT. The chain employs TRBV3-1 (or the pseudogene TRBV3-2) and TRBJ2-3; 7 nucleotides agree with TRBD2. Per germline, CDR1 LGHDT and CDR2 YNNKEL (reference sequence). The CDR3 is 14 amino acids. V gave up 4 bases and J gave up 4 bases; unmatched junction bases: 5.

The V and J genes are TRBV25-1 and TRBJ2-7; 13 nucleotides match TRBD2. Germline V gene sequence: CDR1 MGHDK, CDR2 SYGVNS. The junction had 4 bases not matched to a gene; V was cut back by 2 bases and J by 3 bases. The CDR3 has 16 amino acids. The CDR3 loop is CASSEGLAGEYYEQYF. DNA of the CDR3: TGTGCCAGCAGTGAAGGACTAGCGGGGGAATACTACGAGCAGTACTTC.

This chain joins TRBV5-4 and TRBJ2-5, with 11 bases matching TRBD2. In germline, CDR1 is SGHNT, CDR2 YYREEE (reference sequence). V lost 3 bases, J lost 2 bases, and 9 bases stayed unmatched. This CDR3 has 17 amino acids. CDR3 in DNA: TGTGCCAGCAGCTCCCCACTAGCGGGAGCTGGACAAGAGACCCAGTACTTC. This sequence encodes CASSSPLAGAGQETQYF.

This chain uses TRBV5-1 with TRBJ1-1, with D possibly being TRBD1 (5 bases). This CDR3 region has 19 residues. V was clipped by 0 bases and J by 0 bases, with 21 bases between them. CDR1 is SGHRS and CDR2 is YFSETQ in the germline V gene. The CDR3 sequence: CASSLASLFGGALNTEAFF. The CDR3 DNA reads TGCGCCAGCAGCTTGGCTAGTTTATTTGGTGGGGCGCTGAACACTGAAGCTTTCTTT.

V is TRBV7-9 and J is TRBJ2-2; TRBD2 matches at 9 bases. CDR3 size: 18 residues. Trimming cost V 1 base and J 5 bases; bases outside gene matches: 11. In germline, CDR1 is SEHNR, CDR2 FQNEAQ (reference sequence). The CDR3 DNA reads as TGTGCCAGCAGCTTAGAGGGTAGCGGGAGAAAAAATACCGGGGAGCTGTTTTTT. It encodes CASSLEGSGRKNTGELFF. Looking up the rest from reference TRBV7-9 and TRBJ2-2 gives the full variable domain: DTGVSQNPRHKITKRGQNVTFRCDPISEHNRLYWYRQTLGQGPEFLTYFQNEAQLEKSRLLSDRFSAERPKGSFSTLEIQRTEQGDSAMYLCASSLEGSGRKNTGELFFGEGSRLTVL.

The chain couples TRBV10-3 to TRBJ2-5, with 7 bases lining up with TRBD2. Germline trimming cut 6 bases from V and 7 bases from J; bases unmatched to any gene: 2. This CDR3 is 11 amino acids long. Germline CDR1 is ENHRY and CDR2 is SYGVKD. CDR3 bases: TGTGCCATCAGGACGGGGGGGACCCAGTACTTC. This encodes CAIRTGGTQYF.

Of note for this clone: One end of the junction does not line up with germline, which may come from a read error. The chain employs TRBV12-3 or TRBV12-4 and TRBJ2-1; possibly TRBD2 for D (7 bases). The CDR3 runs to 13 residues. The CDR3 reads CASSPRGGDRTVF. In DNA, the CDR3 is TGTGCCAGCAGTCCAAGGGGGGGAGACAGAACGGTCTTC.

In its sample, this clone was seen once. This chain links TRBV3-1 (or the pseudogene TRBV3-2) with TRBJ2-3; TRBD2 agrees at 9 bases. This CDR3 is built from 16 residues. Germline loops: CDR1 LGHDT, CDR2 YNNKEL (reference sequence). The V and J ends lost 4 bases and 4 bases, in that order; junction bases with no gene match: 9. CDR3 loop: CASSRHSGSTADTQYF. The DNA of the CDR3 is TGTGCCAGCAGCCGTCATAGCGGGAGTACTGCAGATACGCAGTATTTT.

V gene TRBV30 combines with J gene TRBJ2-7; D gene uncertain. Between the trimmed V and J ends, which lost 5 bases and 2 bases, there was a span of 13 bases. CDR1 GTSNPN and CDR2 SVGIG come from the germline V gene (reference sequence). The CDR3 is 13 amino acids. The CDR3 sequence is CAWGEHPPYEQYF. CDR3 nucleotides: TGTGCCTGGGGAGAGCACCCCCCCTACGAGCAGTACTTC.

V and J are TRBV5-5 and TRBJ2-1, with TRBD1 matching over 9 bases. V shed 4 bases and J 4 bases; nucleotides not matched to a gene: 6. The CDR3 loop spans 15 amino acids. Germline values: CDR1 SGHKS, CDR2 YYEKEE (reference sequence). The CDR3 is CASSLTGGAYNEQFF. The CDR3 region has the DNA TGTGCCAGCAGCCTTACAGGGGGCGCGTACAATGAGCAGTTCTTC.